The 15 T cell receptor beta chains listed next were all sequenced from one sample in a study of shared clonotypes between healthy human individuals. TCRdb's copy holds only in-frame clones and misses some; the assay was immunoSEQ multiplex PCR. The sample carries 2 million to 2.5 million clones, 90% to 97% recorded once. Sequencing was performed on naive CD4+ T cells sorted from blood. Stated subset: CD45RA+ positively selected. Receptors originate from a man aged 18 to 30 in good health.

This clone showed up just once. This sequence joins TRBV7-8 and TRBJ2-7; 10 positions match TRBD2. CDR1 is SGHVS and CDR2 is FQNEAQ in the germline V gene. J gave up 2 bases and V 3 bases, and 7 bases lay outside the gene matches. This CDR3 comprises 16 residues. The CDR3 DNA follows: TGTGCCAGCAGCTTTGCTACTAGCGGGGACGCCTACGAGCAGTACTTC. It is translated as CASSFATSGDAYEQYF.

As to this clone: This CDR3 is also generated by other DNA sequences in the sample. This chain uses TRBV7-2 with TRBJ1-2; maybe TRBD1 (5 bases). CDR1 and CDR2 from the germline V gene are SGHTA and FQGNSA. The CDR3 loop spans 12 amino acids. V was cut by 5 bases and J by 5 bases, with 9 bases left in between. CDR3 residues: CASSLEGYGYTF. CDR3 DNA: TGTGCCAGCAGCCTTGAGGGGTATGGCTACACCTTC.

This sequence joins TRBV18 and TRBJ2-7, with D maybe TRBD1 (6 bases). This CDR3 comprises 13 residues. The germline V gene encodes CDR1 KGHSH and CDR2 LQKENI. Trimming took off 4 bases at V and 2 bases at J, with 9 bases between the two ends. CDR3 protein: CASSRGQPYEQYF. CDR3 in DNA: TGTGCCAGCTCACGAGGACAGCCCTACGAGCAGTACTTC.

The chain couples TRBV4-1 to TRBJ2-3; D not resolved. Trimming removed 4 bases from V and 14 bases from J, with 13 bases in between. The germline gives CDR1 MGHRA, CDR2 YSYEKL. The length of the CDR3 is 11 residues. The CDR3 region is CASSPARCRYF. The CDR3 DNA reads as TGCGCCAGCAGCCCCGCGCGTTGCCGGTATTTT.

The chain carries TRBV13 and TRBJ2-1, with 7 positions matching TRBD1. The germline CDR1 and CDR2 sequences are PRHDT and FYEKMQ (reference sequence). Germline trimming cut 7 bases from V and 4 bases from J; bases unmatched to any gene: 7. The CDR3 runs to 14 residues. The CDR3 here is CASIRAGGYNEQFF. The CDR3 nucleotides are TGTGCCAGCATCCGGGCAGGGGGTTACAATGAGCAGTTCTTC.

CDR3 protein: CASSWIHQSTEAFF. CDR3 in DNA: TGTGCCAGCAGTTGGATCCACCAGAGCACTGAAGCTTTCTTT. The chain is built from TRBV6-1 and TRBJ1-1; D unclear. Per germline, CDR1 MNHNS and CDR2 SASEGT. This CDR3 has 14 amino acids. The V and J ends lost 5 bases and 4 bases respectively, with 14 bases between them.

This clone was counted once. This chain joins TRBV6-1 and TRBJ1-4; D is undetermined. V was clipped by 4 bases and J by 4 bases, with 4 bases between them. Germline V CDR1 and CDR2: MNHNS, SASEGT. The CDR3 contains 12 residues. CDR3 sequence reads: CASSVINEKLFF. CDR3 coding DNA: TGTGCCAGCAGTGTTATTAATGAAAAACTGTTTTTT.

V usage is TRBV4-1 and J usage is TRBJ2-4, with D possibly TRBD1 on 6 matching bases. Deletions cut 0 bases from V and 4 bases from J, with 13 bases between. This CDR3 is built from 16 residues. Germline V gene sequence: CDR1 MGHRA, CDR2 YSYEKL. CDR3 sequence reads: CASSQDIGQPKNIQYF. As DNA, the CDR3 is TGCGCCAGCAGCCAAGATATAGGACAGCCGAAAAACATTCAGTACTTC.

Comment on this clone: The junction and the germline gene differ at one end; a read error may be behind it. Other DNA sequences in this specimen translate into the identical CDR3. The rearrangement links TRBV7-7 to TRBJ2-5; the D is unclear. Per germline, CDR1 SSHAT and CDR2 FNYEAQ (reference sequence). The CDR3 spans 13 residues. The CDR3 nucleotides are TGTGCTAGCAGCTTAGGTGAACGGGAGACCCAGTACTTC. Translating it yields CASSLGERETQYF. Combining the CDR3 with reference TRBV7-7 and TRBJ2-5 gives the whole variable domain GAGVSQSPRYKVTKRGQDVTLRCDPISSHATLYWYQQALGQGPEFLTYFNYEAQPDKSGLPSDRFSAERPEGSISTLTIQRTEQRDSAMYRCASSLGERETQYFGPGTRLLVL.

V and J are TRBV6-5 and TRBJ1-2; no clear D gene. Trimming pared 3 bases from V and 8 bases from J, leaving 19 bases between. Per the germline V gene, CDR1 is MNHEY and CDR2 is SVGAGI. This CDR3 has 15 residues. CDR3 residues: CASSYTWEFGSGYTF. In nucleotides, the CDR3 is TGTGCCAGCAGTTATACCTGGGAGTTCGGGAGCGGCTACACCTTC.

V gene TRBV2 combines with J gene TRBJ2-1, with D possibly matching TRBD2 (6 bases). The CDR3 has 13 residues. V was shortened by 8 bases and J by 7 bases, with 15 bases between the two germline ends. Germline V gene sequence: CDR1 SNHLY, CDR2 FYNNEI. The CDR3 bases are TGTGCCAGCGGTGGAACGGGGGTGAATGAGCAGTTCTTC. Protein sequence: CASGGTGVNEQFF.

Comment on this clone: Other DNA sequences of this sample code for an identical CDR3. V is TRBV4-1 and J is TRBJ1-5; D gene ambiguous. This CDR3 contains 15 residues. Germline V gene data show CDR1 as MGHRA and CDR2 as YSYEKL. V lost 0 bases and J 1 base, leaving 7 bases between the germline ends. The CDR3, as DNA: TGCGCCAGCAGCCAAGAGGGAGGGAGCAATCAGCCCCAGCATTTT. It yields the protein CASSQEGGSNQPQHF.

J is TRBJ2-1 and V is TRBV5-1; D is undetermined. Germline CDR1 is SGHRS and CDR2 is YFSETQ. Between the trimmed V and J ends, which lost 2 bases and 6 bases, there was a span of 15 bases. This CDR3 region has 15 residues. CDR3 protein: CASSLSESPGNEQFF. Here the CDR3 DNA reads TGCGCCAGCAGCTTATCCGAGTCCCCAGGCAATGAGCAGTTCTTC.

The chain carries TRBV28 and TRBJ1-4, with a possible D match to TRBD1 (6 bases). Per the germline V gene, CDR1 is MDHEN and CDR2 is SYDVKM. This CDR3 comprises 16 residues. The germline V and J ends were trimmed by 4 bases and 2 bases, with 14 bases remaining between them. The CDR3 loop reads CASSSIWGQTNEKLFF. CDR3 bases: TGTGCCAGCAGTTCGATTTGGGGGCAGACTAATGAAAAACTGTTTTTT. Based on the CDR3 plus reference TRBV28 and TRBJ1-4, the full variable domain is DVKVTQSSRYLVKRTGEKVFLECVQDMDHENMFWYRQDPGLGLRLIYFSYDVKMKEKGDIPEGYSVSREKKERFSLILESASTNQTSMYLCASSSIWGQTNEKLFFGSGTQLSVL.

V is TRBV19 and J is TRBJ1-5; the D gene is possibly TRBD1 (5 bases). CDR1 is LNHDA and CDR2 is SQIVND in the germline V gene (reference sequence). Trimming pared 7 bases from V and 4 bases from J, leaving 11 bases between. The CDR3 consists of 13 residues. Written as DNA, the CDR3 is TGTGCCAGTAAGGAGGGGTGGAATCAGCCCCAGCATTTT. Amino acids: CASKEGWNQPQHF.